The 16 T cell receptor beta chains listed next were all sequenced from one sample in a study of blood T cell repertoires in COVID-19. Assay: immunoSEQ multiplex PCR; the TCRdb copy retains only in-frame clones and omits some. Of roughly 200,000 clones in the sample, around 84% were seen once. The sequencing input was PBMCs or T cells enriched from blood (not recorded which). These TCRs come from a woman aged 30 to 39 who had been exposed to COVID-19.

The rearrangement links TRBV4-1 to TRBJ1-3, with D possibly matching TRBD1 (5 bases). The CDR3 is 15 residues long. V was clipped by 1 base and J by 2 bases, with 9 bases between them. CDR1 MGHRA and CDR2 YSYEKL come from the germline V gene. CDR3 DNA sequence: TGCGCCAGCAGCCAAGGAGGACAAACTGGAAACACCATATATTTT. Its protein product is CASSQGGQTGNTIYF.

The V gene is TRBV6-5, the J gene TRBJ2-3, with D perhaps matching TRBD2 (5 bases). Germline CDR1 is MNHEY and CDR2 is SVGAGI. The CDR3 sequence is 16 residues long. The ends were cut back, 0 bases at V and 0 bases at J, with 10 bases in the middle. The CDR3 reads CASSYSGLYSTDTQYF. CDR3 nucleotide sequence: TGTGCCAGCAGTTACTCAGGACTCTATAGCACAGATACGCAGTATTTT.

The chain is built from TRBV27 and TRBJ2-1, with D possibly being TRBD1 (5 bases). In germline, CDR1 is MNHEY, CDR2 SMNVEV (reference sequence). Trimming stripped 5 bases from V and 5 bases from J, with 13 bases between. The CDR3 totals 14 residues. CDR3 sequence: CASSPRTINNEQFF. Here the CDR3 DNA reads TGTGCCAGCAGTCCCAGGACAATAAACAATGAGCAGTTCTTC.

The chain couples TRBV5-4 to TRBJ1-6; D uncertain. The CDR3 is 15 amino acids. Deletions cut 1 base from V and 0 bases from J, with 5 bases between. Germline V gene sequence: CDR1 SGHNT, CDR2 YYREEE (reference sequence). CDR3 in DNA: TGTGCCAGCAGCTTGTCGTCCTCCTATAATTCACCCCTCCACTTT. Its translation is CASSLSSSYNSPLHF.

V usage is TRBV10-1 and J usage is TRBJ1-1; D perhaps matches TRBD1 (5 bases). V was trimmed by 7 bases and J by 0 bases, leaving 9 bases between them. CDR3 length: 13 amino acids. The germline CDR1 and CDR2 sequences are WNHNN and SYGVQD (reference sequence). The CDR3 loop is CASTGGVNTEAFF. The CDR3 DNA reads TGCGCCAGCACGGGGGGGGTGAACACTGAAGCTTTCTTT.

The chain combines TRBV5-4 with TRBJ1-1, with D maybe TRBD1 (5 bases). The length of the CDR3 is 13 residues. Germline V CDR1 and CDR2: SGHNT, YYREEE (reference sequence). V was shortened by 1 base and J by 4 bases, with 8 bases between the two germline ends. CDR3 residues: CASSLTGGTEAFF. The CDR3 coding sequence is TGTGCCAGCAGCTTGACAGGTGGCACTGAAGCTTTCTTT.

V and J are TRBV11-1 and TRBJ2-5; no clear D gene. The CDR3 contains 12 residues. Germline V gene sequence: CDR1 SGHAT, CDR2 FQDESV (reference sequence). V shed 5 bases and J shed 4 bases, with 8 bases lying between them. CDR3 in DNA: TGTGCCAGCAGCCCCCTCGGAGAGACCCAGTACTTC. This encodes CASSPLGETQYF. Full variable domain (missing parts from reference TRBV11-1 and TRBJ2-5): EAEVAQSPRYKITEKSQAVAFWCDPISGHATLYWYRQILGQGPELLVQFQDESVVDDSQLPKDRFSAERLKGVDSTLKIQPAELGDSAMYLCASSPLGETQYFGPGTRLLVL.

This clone was counted between two and nine times. The chain couples TRBV30 to TRBJ1-4, with D maybe TRBD1 (6 bases). This CDR3 has 15 amino acids. Germline V lookup: CDR1 GTSNPN, CDR2 SVGIG (reference sequence). V was clipped by 7 bases and J by 8 bases, with 23 bases between them. The CDR3 nucleotides read TGTGCCTCCCCAGGGGTCGGGGGGCGGGACGAAAAACTGTTTTTT. Its protein product is CASPGVGGRDEKLFF.

The chain joins TRBV4-3 to TRBJ1-1, with D perhaps TRBD1 (5 bases). This CDR3 comprises 14 residues. Germline loops: CDR1 LGHNA, CDR2 YSLEER. The V end lost 4 bases, the J end lost 1 base, and 10 bases lay between the germline ends. In DNA, the CDR3 is TGCGCCAGCAGCCGAGGACACAAGAACACTGAAGCTTTCTTT. As protein: CASSRGHKNTEAFF.

The chain has TRBV7-2 and TRBJ2-3; D is undetermined. V lost 3 bases to trimming and J lost 2 bases, with 12 bases between them. The germline V gene has CDR1 SGHTA and CDR2 FQGNSA. CDR3 length: 15 residues. In DNA form, the CDR3 reads TGTGCCAGCAGCTTGATGATGGGCTTCACAGATACGCAGTATTTT. Protein sequence: CASSLMMGFTDTQYF.

The chain carries TRBV11-2 and TRBJ2-2; D gene ambiguous. V was shortened by 2 bases and J by 4 bases, with 8 bases between the two germline ends. Germline-derived CDR1 and CDR2 are SGHAT and FQNNGV. The CDR3 spans 14 residues. The CDR3: CASSLPGSTGELFF. The CDR3 region has the DNA TGTGCCAGCAGCTTACCGGGTTCCACCGGGGAGCTGTTTTTT.

This chain connects TRBV7-9 to TRBJ1-1, with 7 bases identical to TRBD1. Germline trimming cut 2 bases from V and 8 bases from J; bases unmatched to any gene: 11. Germline assignment: CDR1 SEHNR and CDR2 FQNEAQ (reference sequence). This CDR3 region has 15 residues. The CDR3 region has the DNA TGTGCCAGCAGCTTATTCTTGGACAGGAACGACGAAGCTTTCTTT. Protein sequence: CASSLFLDRNDEAFF.

The V and J genes are TRBV7-2 and TRBJ1-1; TRBD1 agrees at 7 bases. V was clipped by 5 bases and J by 8 bases; unmatched bases: 8. Germline loops: CDR1 SGHTA, CDR2 FQGNSA. The CDR3 contains 13 residues. The CDR3 region is CASSHPGTAEAFF. CDR3 DNA: TGTGCCAGCAGCCACCCTGGGACAGCAGAAGCTTTCTTT.

This clone was detected a few times. V gene TRBV5-6 combines with J gene TRBJ1-5; no definite D call. V lost 0 bases and J 0 bases, leaving 19 bases between the germline ends. The CDR3 contains 19 residues. The germline V gene has CDR1 SGHDT and CDR2 YYEEEE. This CDR3 reads CASSLAEFVRGGSNQPQHF. Here the CDR3 DNA reads TGTGCCAGCAGCTTGGCCGAGTTTGTCCGTGGAGGTAGCAATCAGCCCCAGCATTTT.

This sequence joins TRBV2 and TRBJ1-4; a weak D match, TRBD1 (5 bases). Germline-derived CDR1 and CDR2 are SNHLY and FYNNEI. CDR3 length equals 16 residues. Trimming shortened V by 3 bases and J by 8 bases, and 19 bases separated the two germline ends. This CDR3 is CASSDEAGRVGEKLFF. In DNA, the CDR3 is TGTGCCAGCAGTGATGAGGCTGGCAGGGTCGGGGAAAAACTGTTTTTT.

This clone was seen a handful of times. The chain couples TRBV6-1 to TRBJ1-5; TRBD1 agrees at 11 bases. Germline CDR1 reads MNHNS; CDR2 reads SASEGT. The J segment lost 5 bases and the V segment lost 4 bases, leaving 7 bases of the junction unmatched. The CDR3 is 16 residues long. CDR3 sequence (DNA): TGTGCCAGCAGTGGGCAGGGGACAGGGGGGTATCAGCCCCAGCATTTT. Its translation: CASSGQGTGGYQPQHF.